The following is a TCR beta chain sequence with its context. Its matching antigen is unknown. A read error may be the cause here, since a much bigger clone is one base away. Germline V CDR1 and CDR2: SNHLY, FYNNEI. The CDR3 contains 13 residues. The time point: newly diagnosed GD, antithyroid drugs for less than 3 months. Construction of the TCR library relied on RNA isolated from PBMCs. Tubes containing EDTA received 7 to 10 milliliters of drawn peripheral blood. The sample belongs to a study of regulatory T cells in long-lasting Graves disease. Study outcomes and limitations: More public clonotypes were shared by persistent patients (2,741) than by new patients (about 1,000).

Arm-PCR of CDR3 regions and iRepertoire HTBI primers were the basis on which TCR beta libraries were built. Source study methods: Across samples, 55 to 75 TRBV and some 13 TRBJ segments were found. TCRdb re-derived calls from the multiplex PCR reads in MiXCR, one entry per CDR3 protein. The V and J calls come from TCRdb's annotation, not from the publication. The sample has 530,000 or so distinct CDR3 sequences, 15% to 20% seen once; the top ten hold approximately 12%. A further study also used this sample, focusing on T cells in Graves' hyperthyroidism and ophthalmopathy. From that paper: Exclusion followed for patients with uncontrolled infection, other autoimmune disease, pregnancy or lactation.

V gene TRBV2 combines with J gene TRBJ2-7; D possibly corresponds to TRBD1 (6 bases). The input for sequencing was peripheral blood mononuclear cells (PBMCs), taken at new diagnosis, from a patient treated with antithyroid drugs. This TCR derives from a man between 18 and 29 years old with Graves disease. The CDR3 nucleotides are TGTGCCAGCAGTGATCACAGGGCCTACGAGCGGTACTTC. Amino acid sequence: CASSDHRAYERYF. Using reference TRBV2 and TRBJ2-7 for the parts outside the CDR3, the full variable domain is EPEVTQTPSHQVTQMGQEVILRCVPISNHLYFYWYRQILGQKVEFLVSFYNNEISEKSEIFDDQFSVERPDGSNFTLKIRSTKLEDSAMYFCASSDHRAYERYFGPGTRLTVT.